What follows are 20 T cell receptor beta chains derived from one specimen sequenced in a study of cytomegalovirus exposure and HLA in healthy donors. 13 Jbeta primers and 60 Vbeta primers were used for the PCR. The repertoire was sequenced with immunoSEQ multiplex PCR; TCRdb's copy has only in-frame clones and lacks some. Of 200,000 to 300,000 clones listed, approximately 84% are singletons. The sequencing input was PBMCs. The receptors stem from a woman in her thirties or forties in good health and CMV-seropositive.

This chain links TRBV28 with TRBJ2-3; 8 positions agree with TRBD1. The CDR3 has 13 amino acids. Germline CDR1 reads MDHEN; CDR2 reads SYDVKM. V shed 5 bases and J 6 bases; nucleotides not matched to a gene: 4. Here the CDR3 DNA reads TGTGCCAGCAGTCTCCAGGGGGCGGATACGCAGTATTTT. Residues: CASSLQGADTQYF.

This sequence joins TRBV2 and TRBJ2-5, with TRBD2 identical over 11 bases. Trimming took 6 bases from V and 5 from J; bases not matched to a gene: 5. This CDR3 region has 14 residues. Germline loops: CDR1 SNHLY, CDR2 FYNNEI. The CDR3 here is CASRLAGASETQYF. The CDR3 DNA reads as TGTGCCAGCAGACTAGCGGGAGCGTCGGAGACCCAGTACTTC.

The genes are TRBV2 and TRBJ1-5; maybe TRBD1 (6 bases). This CDR3 is built from 14 residues. CDR1 and CDR2 from the germline V gene are SNHLY and FYNNEI. The germline V and J ends were trimmed by 8 bases and 1 base, with 12 bases remaining between them. DNA of the CDR3: TGTGCCAGCCAGACAGGAGCGAGCAATCAGCCCCAGCATTTT. This encodes CASQTGASNQPQHF.

The table lists this clone with a few counts. V usage is TRBV27 and J usage is TRBJ2-7; 10 nucleotides match TRBD1. V shed 3 bases, J shed 4 bases, and the junction held 6 bases outside the gene matches. CDR1 MNHEY and CDR2 SMNVEV come from the germline V gene (reference sequence). The CDR3 contains 15 residues. This CDR3 reads CASSFFGTGDYEQYF. DNA for the CDR3: TGTGCCAGCAGTTTTTTCGGGACAGGGGATTACGAGCAGTACTTC.

The V and J genes are TRBV4-3 and TRBJ2-4; 10 bases agree with TRBD2. Germline assignment: CDR1 LGHNA and CDR2 YSLEER. V shed 0 bases, J shed 1 base, and the junction held 9 bases outside the gene matches. The CDR3 runs to 19 residues. The DNA of the CDR3 is TGCGCCAGCAGCCAAGATGGGGCTAGCGGGAGCGGGGCCAAAAACATTCAGTACTTC. This gives the protein CASSQDGASGSGAKNIQYF.

This chain links TRBV5-4 with TRBJ2-1; 8 bases are a match to TRBD1. V gave up 4 bases and J gave up 3 bases; unmatched junction bases: 6. The V gene's germline CDR1 is SGHNT and CDR2 YYREEE (reference sequence). CDR3 size: 15 residues. The CDR3: CASSPRDRYYNEQFF. CDR3 DNA sequence: TGTGCCAGCAGCCCGAGGGACAGGTACTACAATGAGCAGTTCTTC.

The gene calls are TRBV28 and TRBJ1-1, with 9 positions matching TRBD1. Germline loops: CDR1 MDHEN, CDR2 SYDVKM. V shed 3 bases, J shed 3 bases, and the junction held 2 bases outside the gene matches. The CDR3 has 14 amino acids. The CDR3 loop is CASSFDRGYTEAFF. The CDR3 bases are TGTGCCAGCAGTTTCGACAGGGGGTACACTGAAGCTTTCTTT.

The count of this clone is one. One end of the junction is discordant with germline, which a read error may explain. This chain joins TRBV29-1 and TRBJ2-6, with D tentatively TRBD2 (6 bases). Germline CDR1 SQVTM, CDR2 ANQGSEA. The CDR3 contains 16 residues. The CDR3 is CSVEVPGLGGANGLTF. The CDR3 nucleotides read TGCAGCGTTGAAGTACCGGGCCTTGGCGGGGCCAACGGCCTGACTTTC.

The chain combines TRBV28 with TRBJ1-6, with 9 positions matching TRBD1. The germline gives CDR1 MDHEN, CDR2 SYDVKM. The CDR3 contains 14 residues. Germline trimming cut 5 bases from V and 7 bases from J; bases unmatched to any gene: 3. The CDR3 sequence is CASSTGGNNSPLHF. The CDR3, as DNA: TGTGCCAGCAGTACAGGGGGCAACAATTCACCCCTCCACTTT.

The chain recombines TRBV2 with TRBJ2-1; D gene uncertain. The V gene's germline CDR1 is SNHLY and CDR2 FYNNEI. The CDR3 is made up of 12 amino acids. V lost 4 bases and J lost 10, with 11 bases in between. CDR3 region: CASSATVIEQFF. For the CDR3, the DNA is TGTGCCAGCAGTGCAACGGTTATAGAGCAGTTCTTC. The entire variable domain, with the rest obtained from reference TRBV2 and TRBJ2-1, is as follows: EPEVTQTPSHQVTQMGQEVILRCVPISNHLYFYWYRQILGQKVEFLVSFYNNEISEKSEIFDDQFSVERPDGSNFTLKIRSTKLEDSAMYFCASSATVIEQFFGPGTRLTVL.

In this sample, this clone turned up a few times. This sequence joins TRBV6-5 and TRBJ2-7; 11 bases fit TRBD2. This CDR3 spans 15 amino acids. Germline assignment: CDR1 MNHEY and CDR2 SVGAGI. V was clipped by 6 bases and J by 3 bases; unmatched bases: 7. The CDR3 protein is CASRPTSGGHYEQYF. The CDR3 nucleotides read TGTGCCAGCAGACCCACTAGCGGGGGCCACTACGAGCAGTACTTC.

The CDR3 loop is CASSPIAGVPDTQYF. DNA for the CDR3: TGCGCCAGCAGCCCAATAGCGGGAGTCCCAGATACGCAGTATTTT. V and J are TRBV4-1 and TRBJ2-3; 9 positions agree with TRBD2. This CDR3 is built from 15 residues. Germline CDR1 reads MGHRA; CDR2 reads YSYEKL. The ends lost 4 bases at V and 4 bases at J; junction bases unmatched: 6.

The chain has TRBV5-1 and TRBJ2-1; D may be TRBD2 (6 bases). The CDR3 spans 14 residues. Per the germline V gene, CDR1 is SGHRS and CDR2 is YFSETQ. Trimming took 6 bases from V and 4 from J, leaving 14 bases between them. The CDR3 DNA reads as TGCGCCAGCATGGTGGGAGGTTTGTACAATGAGCAGTTCTTC. Encoded protein: CASMVGGLYNEQFF.

The V call is TRBV12-5, the J call TRBJ2-1; maybe TRBD2 (6 bases). This CDR3 has 15 residues. Germline-derived CDR1 and CDR2 are LGHNT and FRNRAP. V dropped 4 bases and J dropped 4 bases, with 14 bases sitting between them. The CDR3 loop is CASGSGREIYNEQFF. CDR3 coding DNA: TGTGCTAGTGGTTCTGGGCGGGAAATTTACAATGAGCAGTTCTTC. Complete variable domain (other parts from reference TRBV12-5 and TRBJ2-1): DARVTQTPRHKVTEMGQEVTMRCQPILGHNTVFWYRQTMMQGLELLAYFRNRAPLDDSGMPKDRFSAEMPDATLATLKIQPSEPRDSAVYFCASGSGREIYNEQFFGPGTRLTVL.

This chain links TRBV7-3 with TRBJ2-3, with 10 positions matching TRBD2. The J segment lost 8 bases and the V segment lost 4 bases, leaving 9 bases of the junction unmatched. This CDR3 contains 15 residues. In germline, CDR1 is SGHTA, CDR2 FQGTGA. The DNA of the CDR3 is TGTGCCAGCAGCTCTCCAGAGCGGGAGGGCGGTACGCAGTATTTT. This sequence encodes CASSSPEREGGTQYF.

In this sample, this clone turned up a few times. This CDR3 reads CASSEGGGFYEQYF. Here the CDR3 DNA reads TGTGCCAGCAGTGAGGGCGGGGGGTTCTACGAGCAGTACTTC. The chain links TRBV2 to TRBJ2-7; 8 nucleotides line up with TRBD2. CDR1 is SNHLY, CDR2 FYNNEI, per germline. This CDR3 region has 14 residues. Trimming removed 3 bases from V and 3 bases from J; junction bases left unmatched: 4.

This clone turned up a few times. The chain couples TRBV7-3 to TRBJ2-3; D unclear. Trimming shortened V by 11 bases and J by 4 bases, and 4 bases separated the two germline ends. Germline V gene data show CDR1 as SGHTA and CDR2 as FQGTGA. This CDR3 has 9 amino acids. CDR3 loop: CAWPDTQYF. For the CDR3, the DNA is TGTGCCTGGCCAGATACGCAGTATTTT.

V is TRBV19 and J is TRBJ2-7; tentative D call: TRBD2 (8 bases). The germline V gene has CDR1 LNHDA and CDR2 SQIVND (reference sequence). The V end was cut by 9 bases, the J end by 0 bases, with 15 bases between. The CDR3 is made up of 14 amino acids. The CDR3 bases are TGTGCCAGCGGACTAGCAGGGGGCTCCTACGAGCAGTACTTC. This codes for CASGLAGGSYEQYF.

The V and J genes are TRBV15 and TRBJ1-5; no clear D gene. The germline V gene has CDR1 LNHNV and CDR2 YYDKDF (reference sequence). CDR3 size: 12 residues. Trimming stripped 0 bases from V and 6 bases from J, with 3 bases between. CDR3: CATSRDRQPQHF. CDR3 nucleotides: TGTGCCACCAGCAGAGATCGTCAGCCCCAGCATTTT.

The rearrangement uses TRBV25-1 and TRBJ1-1; D call uncertain. The CDR3 is made up of 15 amino acids. Per germline, CDR1 MGHDK and CDR2 SYGVNS. V lost 0 bases and J lost 2, with 10 bases in between. In DNA form, the CDR3 reads TGTGCCAGCAGTGAATATTTTCCAGGTAACACTGAAGCTTTCTTT. It yields the protein CASSEYFPGNTEAFF.